The rows below give T cell receptor beta chains drawn from one sample of a study of spatial heterogeneity in lung cancer. From the 5' RACE reads, TCRdb called clonotypes with MiXCR, one entry per CDR3 protein. The sample holds roughly 40,000 distinct CDR3 sequences, about 6.8% seen once. This specimen consisted of PBMCs, obtained at surgery. These receptors were taken from a female donor with early-stage non-small cell lung cancer. CDR3s include the opening cysteine and the closing phenylalanine or tryptophan. The order of the fields is J gene, clone size, V gene, CDR3 length, D gene, CDR3 protein, CDR3 DNA. A D gene is named only where the DNA matches it firmly. Expanded clones are given a class, and other clones once, few, many or no size at all.

TRBJ1-6 | medium-sized | TRBV28 | 16 | NA | CASSLSEISYNSPLHF | TGTGCCAGCAGTTTATCCGAGATCTCCTATAATTCACCCCTCCACTTT
TRBJ2-3 | many | TRBV7-8 | 17 | TRBD2 | CASSPRASGGFTDTQYF | TGTGCCAGCAGCCCCAGGGCCAGCGGGGGGTTCACAGATACGCAGTATTTT
TRBJ1-5 | few | TRBV6-6 | 13 | NA | CASSSTGEQPQHF | TGTGCCAGCAGTTCCACAGGTGAACAGCCCCAGCATTTT
TRBJ2-1 | many | TRBV7-6 | 16 | NA | CASSSPRGGTYNEQFF | TGTGCCAGCAGCTCCCCCCGGGGCGGTACCTACAATGAGCAGTTCTTC
TRBJ2-1 | many | TRBV20-1 | 16 | TRBD2 | CSARDPLAGGYNEQFF | TGCAGTGCTAGAGATCCCCTAGCGGGGGGGTACAATGAGCAGTTCTTC
TRBJ2-3 | many | TRBV6-5 | 15 | TRBD2 | CASSYAGGGTDTQYF | TGTGCCAGCAGCTACGCGGGGGGCGGCACAGATACGCAGTATTTT
TRBJ2-1 | many | TRBV3-1 | 16 | NA | CASSITTRALRSEQFF | TGTGCCAGCAGCATTACGACAAGGGCCCTCAGAAGTGAGCAGTTCTTC
TRBJ1-6 | many | TRBV6-5 | 13 | NA | CASSYRIGSPLHF | TGTGCCAGCAGTTACAGGATCGGGTCACCCCTCCACTTT
TRBJ2-1 | NA | TRBV7-2 | 15 | NA | CASRPSVRPNTEQFF | TGTGCCAGCAGACCTAGCGTCAGACCCAACACTGAGCAGTTCTTC
TRBJ1-2 | NA | TRBV6-6 | 14 | NA | CASSYSESNYGYTF | TGTGCCAGCAGTTACTCAGAGTCAAACTATGGCTACACCTTC
TRBJ2-1 | few | TRBV13 | 18 | TRBD2 | CASSLKAGGQPSYNEQFF | TGTGCCAGCAGCTTAAAAGCGGGGGGACAACCCTCCTACAATGAGCAGTTCTTC
TRBJ1-4 | many | TRBV18 | 16 | NA | CASSPRRDTTNEKLFF | TGTGCCAGCTCACCACGAAGGGACACAACTAATGAAAAACTGTTTTTT
TRBJ1-1 | few | TRBV29-1 | 13 | NA | CSVAVTANTEAFF | TGCAGCGTTGCGGTGACTGCGAACACTGAAGCTTTCTTT
TRBJ2-2 | many | TRBV9 | 17 | NA | CASSVIRGSLNTGELFF | TGTGCCAGCAGCGTTATCCGGGGGTCATTGAACACCGGGGAGCTGTTTTTT
TRBJ1-2 | many | TRBV18 | 14 | NA | CASSPSRQTHGYTF | TGTGCCAGCTCACCATCCCGACAGACCCATGGCTACACCTTC
TRBJ1-4 | many | TRBV5-1 | 16 | TRBD1 | CASSSTGQAPNEKLFF | TGCGCCAGCAGCTCGACGGGACAGGCCCCTAATGAAAAACTGTTTTTT
TRBJ2-3 | NA | TRBV28 | 14 | NA | CASSDRASPDTQYF | TGTGCCAGCAGTGACCGGGCCTCCCCAGATACGCAGTATTTT
TRBJ2-4 | many | TRBV7-8 | 14 | NA | CASSLGQSKNIQYF | TGTGCCAGCAGCTTAGGACAGTCCAAAAACATTCAGTACTTC
TRBJ2-3 | many | TRBV9 | 14 | NA | CASTRDFFGDTQYF | TGTGCCAGCACCAGGGACTTCTTTGGAGATACGCAGTATTTT
TRBJ2-2 | many | TRBV29-1 | 15 | TRBD1 | CSVRATGTSTGELFF | TGCAGCGTGAGGGCGACAGGGACGAGCACCGGGGAGCTGTTTTTT
TRBJ1-5 | NA | TRBV18 | 15 | NA | CASSPPSNSNQPQHF | TGTGCCAGCTCACCACCTAGCAATAGCAATCAGCCCCAGCATTTT
TRBJ2-3 | many | TRBV5-1 | 14 | NA | CASSPDRHTDTQYF | TGCGCCAGCAGCCCGGACAGACACACAGATACGCAGTATTTT
TRBJ2-5 | few | TRBV7-8 | 13 | NA | CASSFRELGTQYF | TGTGCCAGCAGCTTCCGGGAGCTGGGGACCCAGTACTTC
TRBJ1-5 | NA | TRBV6-2/TRBV6-3 | 17 | NA | CASSYHLTGGGNQPQHF | TGTGCCAGCAGTTATCATCTAACGGGGGGCGGCAATCAGCCCCAGCATTTT
TRBJ1-2 | few | TRBV7-6 | 13 | NA | CASSLGFNYGYTF | TGTGCCAGCAGCTTAGGTTTTAACTATGGCTACACCTTC
TRBJ2-5 | many | TRBV6-5 | 15 | NA | CASSTPDPSEETQYF | TGTGCCAGCAGTACTCCGGACCCTAGCGAAGAGACCCAGTACTTC
TRBJ2-5 | many | TRBV25-1 | 15 | NA | CASSAGTDLQETQYF | TGTGCCAGCAGTGCCGGGACGGACCTTCAAGAGACCCAGTACTTC
TRBJ1-5 | few | TRBV7-9 | 15 | TRBD1 | CASSFAGGNYQPQHF | TGTGCCAGCAGCTTCGCAGGGGGGAACTATCAGCCCCAGCATTTT
TRBJ2-3 | many | TRBV5-1 | 14 | NA | CASTPTGTTDTQYF | TGCGCCAGCACCCCAACGGGGACCACAGATACGCAGTATTTT
TRBJ2-2 | many | TRBV29-1 | 14 | NA | CSVAQGRNTGELFF | TGCAGCGTTGCGCAGGGCCGGAACACCGGGGAGCTGTTTTTT
TRBJ2-2 | few | TRBV7-3 | 15 | NA | CASSPNRGNTGELFF | TGTGCCAGCAGCCCCAACCGGGGGAACACCGGGGAGCTGTTTTTT
TRBJ2-2 | many | TRBV28 | 16 | TRBD1 | CASKATGPGNTGELFF | TGTGCCAGCAAAGCGACAGGGCCCGGAAACACCGGGGAGCTGTTTTTT
TRBJ1-2 | many | TRBV28 | 14 | NA | CASSGSKDHYGYTF | TGTGCCAGCAGTGGGAGCAAGGACCATTATGGCTACACCTTC
TRBJ2-7 | NA | TRBV24-1 | 16 | TRBD1 | CATSDRTGGNPYEQYF | TGTGCCACCAGTGATCGTACAGGGGGGAATCCCTACGAGCAGTACTTC
TRBJ2-5 | many | TRBV18 | 12 | NA | CASSQGEETQYF | TGTGCCAGCTCACAGGGGGAAGAGACCCAGTACTTC
TRBJ2-5 | many | TRBV5-1 | 16 | TRBD1 | CASSLDPGQGQETQYF | TGCGCCAGCAGCTTGGATCCGGGACAGGGCCAAGAGACCCAGTACTTC